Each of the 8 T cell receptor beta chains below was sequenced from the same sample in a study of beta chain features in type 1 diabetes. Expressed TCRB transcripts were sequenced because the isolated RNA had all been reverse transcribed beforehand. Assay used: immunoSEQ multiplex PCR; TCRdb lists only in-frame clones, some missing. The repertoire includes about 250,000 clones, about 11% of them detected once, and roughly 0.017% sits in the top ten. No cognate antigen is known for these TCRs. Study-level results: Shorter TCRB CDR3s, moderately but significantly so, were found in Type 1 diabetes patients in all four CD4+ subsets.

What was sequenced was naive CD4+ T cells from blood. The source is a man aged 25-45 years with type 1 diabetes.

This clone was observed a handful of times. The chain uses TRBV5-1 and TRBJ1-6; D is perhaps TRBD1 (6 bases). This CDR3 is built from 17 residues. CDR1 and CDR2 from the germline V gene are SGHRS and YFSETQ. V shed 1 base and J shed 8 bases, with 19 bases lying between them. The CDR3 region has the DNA TGCGCCAGCAGCTTGCTCGGAGGAACAGGGACCGATTCACCCCTCCACTTT. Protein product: CASSLLGGTGTDSPLHF.

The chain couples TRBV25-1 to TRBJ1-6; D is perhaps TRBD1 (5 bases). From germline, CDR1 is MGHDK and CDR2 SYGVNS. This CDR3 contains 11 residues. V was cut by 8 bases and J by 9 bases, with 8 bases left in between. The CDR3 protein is CASGGGSPLHF. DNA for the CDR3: TGTGCCAGCGGGGGGGGTTCACCCCTCCACTTT.

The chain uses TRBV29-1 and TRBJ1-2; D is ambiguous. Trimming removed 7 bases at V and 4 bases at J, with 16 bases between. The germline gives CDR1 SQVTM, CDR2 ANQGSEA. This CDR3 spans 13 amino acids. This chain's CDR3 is CSAFGAGIYGYTF. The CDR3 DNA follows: TGCAGCGCCTTCGGTGCGGGAATCTATGGCTACACCTTC.

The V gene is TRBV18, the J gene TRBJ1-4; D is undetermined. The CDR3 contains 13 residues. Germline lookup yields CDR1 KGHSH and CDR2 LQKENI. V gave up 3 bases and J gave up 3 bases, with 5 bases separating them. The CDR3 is CASSPAANEKLFF. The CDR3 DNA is TGTGCCAGCTCACCGGCGGCTAATGAAAAACTGTTTTTT.

The CDR3 protein is CASSPGTGKLNTEAFF. The CDR3 DNA sequence: TGTGCCAGCTCACCCGGGACAGGGAAATTGAACACTGAAGCTTTCTTT. The rearrangement joins TRBV18 to TRBJ1-1, with 9 nucleotides matching TRBD1. V gave up 3 bases and J gave up 0 bases; unmatched junction bases: 5. The CDR3 runs to 16 residues. Germline V gene data show CDR1 as KGHSH and CDR2 as LQKENI. Drawing the rest from reference TRBV18 and TRBJ1-1, the complete variable domain is NAGVMQNPRHLVRRRGQEARLRCSPMKGHSHVYWYRQLPEEGLKFMVYLQKENIIDESGMPKERFSAEFPKEGPSILRIQQVVRGDSAAYFCASSPGTGKLNTEAFFGQGTRLTVV.

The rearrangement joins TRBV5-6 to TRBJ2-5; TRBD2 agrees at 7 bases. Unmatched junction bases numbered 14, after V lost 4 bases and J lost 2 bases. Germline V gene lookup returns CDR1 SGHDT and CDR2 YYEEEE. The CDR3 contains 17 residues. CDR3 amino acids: CASSPQGYWGGQETQYF. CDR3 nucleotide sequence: TGTGCCAGCAGCCCCCAGGGTTACTGGGGGGGGCAAGAGACCCAGTACTTC. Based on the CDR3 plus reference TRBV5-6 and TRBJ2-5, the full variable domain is DAGVTQSPTHLIKTRGQQVTLRCSPKSGHDTVSWYQQALGQGPQFIFQYYEEEERQRGNFPDRFSGHQFPNYSSELNVNALLLGDSALYLCASSPQGYWGGQETQYFGPGTRLLVL.

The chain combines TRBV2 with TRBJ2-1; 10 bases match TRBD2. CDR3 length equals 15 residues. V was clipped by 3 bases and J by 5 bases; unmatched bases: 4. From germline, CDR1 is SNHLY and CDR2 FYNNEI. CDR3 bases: TGTGCCAGCAGTGACCTAGCGGGGGCCAACAATGAGCAGTTCTTC. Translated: CASSDLAGANNEQFF. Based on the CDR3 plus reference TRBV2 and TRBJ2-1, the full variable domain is EPEVTQTPSHQVTQMGQEVILRCVPISNHLYFYWYRQILGQKVEFLVSFYNNEISEKSEIFDDQFSVERPDGSNFTLKIRSTKLEDSAMYFCASSDLAGANNEQFFGPGTRLTVL.

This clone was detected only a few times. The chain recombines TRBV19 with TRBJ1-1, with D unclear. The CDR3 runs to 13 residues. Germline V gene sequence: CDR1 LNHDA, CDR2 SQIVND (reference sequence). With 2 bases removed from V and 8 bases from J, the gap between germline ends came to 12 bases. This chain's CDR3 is CASSIYGGPEAFF. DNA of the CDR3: TGTGCCAGTAGTATATACGGCGGGCCCGAAGCTTTCTTT.